The text below deals with one TCR beta chain. With random hexamers, reverse transcription was performed on about 0.45 to 1 ug of RNA. TCRdb analysed the immunoSEQ multiplex PCR reads with MiXCR anew, one entry per CDR3 protein. The sample has 100,000 to 150,000 distinct CDR3 sequences, approximately 96% seen once; the top ten hold approximately 0.2%. The data were taken from a study of CD8 T cells in Susac syndrome. The CDR3 is 11 amino acids. Germline CDR1 reads GTSNPN; CDR2 reads SVGIG (reference sequence). The V end lost 3 bases, the J end lost 6 bases, and 6 bases lay between the germline ends. The sample comprised CD8+ T cells from PBMCs. The sequence was collected from a human donor with Susac syndrome. The chain combines TRBV30 with TRBJ2-1, with D possibly called TRBD1 or TRBD2 (5 bases each). The CDR3 DNA reads TGTGCCTGGAGCGGGGCCAATGAGCAGTTCTTC. Its protein is CAWSGANEQFF.